The 25 T cell receptor beta chains reported below all come from one sample, sequenced in a study of control samples from healthy donors and cancer patients. Assay: immunoSEQ multiplex PCR; the TCRdb copy retains only in-frame clones and omits some. The sample data list about 190,000 clones. The sample taken for sequencing was blood. These receptors all come from a woman aged 25 to 39 in good health.

The chain uses TRBV3-1 (or the pseudogene TRBV3-2) and TRBJ2-3; TRBD2 matches 13 bases. With V trimmed by 1 base and J by 1 base, 17 bases remained unmatched. The germline CDR1 and CDR2 sequences are LGHDT and YNNKEL (reference sequence). The CDR3 sequence is 22 residues long. The CDR3 DNA reads TGTGCCAGCAGCCAAGGTTTGGGGACTAGCGGGGAAGACCCCTTTCGCACAGATACGCAGTATTTT. Residues: CASSQGLGTSGEDPFRTDTQYF.

The chain is built from TRBV5-1 and TRBJ1-3; D is undetermined. V was cut by 2 bases and J by 4 bases, with 13 bases left in between. The germline V gene encodes CDR1 SGHRS and CDR2 YFSETQ. The CDR3 consists of 15 residues. CDR3 nucleotide sequence: TGCGCCAGCAGCTTTGGGCCGGGATCAGGAAACACCATATATTTT. This gives the protein CASSFGPGSGNTIYF.

This rearrangement joins TRBV5-1 to TRBJ2-3; D remains unclear. Per germline, CDR1 SGHRS and CDR2 YFSETQ. V gave up 5 bases and J gave up 2 bases, with 18 bases separating them. The CDR3 runs to 16 residues. CDR3 in DNA: TGCGCCAGCAGGCCACAGCCTTCTTCCATCACAGATACGCAGTATTTT. As protein: CASRPQPSSITDTQYF.

The chain links TRBV14 to TRBJ1-1; 8 bases line up with TRBD1. Trimming at V came to 6 bases and at J to 0 bases, leaving 9 bases not matched to a gene. CDR1 SGHDN and CDR2 FVKESK come from the germline V gene. The CDR3 runs to 16 residues. CDR3 in DNA: TGTGCCAGCAGACCTACAGGGGGGGATTTGAACACTGAAGCTTTCTTT. Amino acid sequence: CASRPTGGDLNTEAFF.

The chain is built from TRBV4-1 and TRBJ2-3, with 12 bases matching TRBD2. V lost 4 bases to trimming and J lost 3 bases; unmatched junction nucleotides: 11. The CDR3 is 18 residues long. Germline V gene sequence: CDR1 MGHRA, CDR2 YSYEKL. The CDR3 region is CASSPGTSGLHYTDTQYF. CDR3 DNA: TGCGCCAGCAGCCCCGGGACTAGCGGGCTCCATTATACAGATACGCAGTATTTT.

The rearrangement uses TRBV6-2 or TRBV6-3 and TRBJ2-3; D uncertain. Germline assignment: CDR1 MNHEY and CDR2 SVGEGT. The CDR3 is 13 residues long. The V and J ends lost 5 bases and 7 bases respectively, with 13 bases between them. CDR3 bases: TGTGCCAGCAGTCCACAGCCCAGGAATACGCAGTATTTT. This codes for CASSPQPRNTQYF.

V is TRBV6-5 and J is TRBJ1-2; 7 bases map to TRBD1. Germline values: CDR1 MNHEY, CDR2 SVGAGI. CDR3 length equals 14 residues. V shed 4 bases, J shed 4 bases, and the junction held 6 bases outside the gene matches. CDR3 sequence reads: CASSSSGGAYGYTF. The CDR3 DNA reads as TGTGCCAGCAGTTCCTCAGGGGGAGCCTATGGCTACACCTTC.

The chain combines TRBV7-9 with TRBJ2-7; D perhaps matches TRBD1 (6 bases). Germline V gives CDR1 SEHNR, CDR2 FQNEAQ (reference sequence). Trimming removed 2 bases from V and 0 bases from J, with 11 bases in between. This CDR3 contains 15 residues. Here the CDR3 DNA reads TGTGCCAGCAGCTTAAGGGGGACGGGCTCCTACGAGCAGTACTTC. Amino acids: CASSLRGTGSYEQYF.

The chain employs TRBV4-3 and TRBJ2-4; D is perhaps TRBD1 (6 bases). The CDR3 runs 17 residues. Germline V CDR1 and CDR2: LGHNA, YSLEER. V lost 0 bases and J 1 base, leaving 13 bases between the germline ends. The CDR3 is CASSQDLQGWAKNIQYF. Written as DNA, the CDR3 is TGCGCCAGCAGCCAAGATCTACAGGGATGGGCCAAAAACATTCAGTACTTC.

V usage is TRBV11-2 and J usage is TRBJ1-2; no definite D call. The CDR3 totals 13 residues. CDR1 and CDR2 (germline): SGHAT, FQNNGV. Trimming cost V 0 bases and J 5 bases, with 7 bases left between them. CDR3 coding DNA: TGTGCCAGCAGCTTAGATCGCCCATATGGCTACACCTTC. Translating gives CASSLDRPYGYTF.

The genes are TRBV29-1 and TRBJ2-3, with unresolved D. Germline V CDR1 and CDR2: SQVTM, ANQGSEA. V lost 0 bases and J 6 bases, leaving 7 bases between the germline ends. This CDR3 contains 12 residues. CDR3 nucleotides: TGCAGCGTTGAAGAGGGGTCGGATACGCAGTATTTT. Translation: CSVEEGSDTQYF.

The V call is TRBV2, the J call TRBJ1-1; D is ambiguous. V dropped 3 bases and J dropped 5 bases, with 7 bases sitting between them. CDR1 SNHLY and CDR2 FYNNEI come from the germline V gene. The CDR3 sequence is 12 residues long. In DNA, the CDR3 is TGTGCCAGCAGTGATGGCCTAACTGAAGCTTTCTTT. It specifies CASSDGLTEAFF.

V and J are TRBV7-2 and TRBJ1-2; no clear D gene. V lost 1 base and J lost 0, with 6 bases in between. The germline CDR1 and CDR2 sequences are SGHTA and FQGNSA. The length of the CDR3 is 14 residues. In nucleotides, the CDR3 is TGTGCCAGCAGCTTAGGGAGGCCTAACTATGGCTACACCTTC. Translated, it gives CASSLGRPNYGYTF.

The chain carries TRBV18 and TRBJ1-1; a possible D gene is TRBD1 (6 bases). Germline CDR1 KGHSH, CDR2 LQKENI. The CDR3 is 16 amino acids. Deletions cut 2 bases from V and 0 bases from J, with 13 bases between. CDR3 DNA: TGTGCCAGCTCACCAACCCGGACAGTTATGAACACTGAAGCTTTCTTT. Protein product: CASSPTRTVMNTEAFF.

This chain connects TRBV19 to TRBJ1-3, with a tentative D call TRBD1 (5 bases). The CDR3 totals 17 residues. Per the germline V gene, CDR1 is LNHDA and CDR2 is SQIVND (reference sequence). The ends were cut back, 5 bases at V and 0 bases at J, with 17 bases in the middle. The CDR3 here is CASSLRQSVSSGNTIYF. CDR3 coding DNA: TGTGCCAGTAGTCTCCGACAGTCCGTAAGCTCTGGAAACACCATATATTTT.

The chain carries TRBV30 and TRBJ1-2; D gene uncertain. Germline CDR1 reads GTSNPN; CDR2 reads SVGIG (reference sequence). This CDR3 is 13 amino acids long. V lost 0 bases and J lost 5, with 10 bases in between. The DNA for the CDR3 is TGTGCCTGGAGTGTACGTGGAACTTATGGCTACACCTTC. Amino acid sequence: CAWSVRGTYGYTF.

V usage is TRBV27 and J usage is TRBJ1-1; D is perhaps TRBD1 (6 bases). The V end was cut by 3 bases, the J end by 5 bases, with 10 bases between. Looked up from germline, CDR1 is MNHEY and CDR2 is SMNVEV (reference sequence). This CDR3 region has 13 residues. CDR3 sequence reads: CASSFLTGTEAFF. The CDR3 DNA reads TGTGCCAGCAGTTTCCTCACAGGGACTGAAGCTTTCTTT.

V is TRBV9 and J is TRBJ2-3, with 10 bases aligning to TRBD2. This CDR3 is 15 amino acids long. V dropped 0 bases and J dropped 6; count of bases not matched to a gene: 4. Germline V gives CDR1 SGDLS, CDR2 YYNGEE. In DNA form, the CDR3 reads TGTGCCAGCAGCGTAGGAGCGGGGGGGCGGGATACGCAGTATTTT. It is translated as CASSVGAGGRDTQYF.

The chain carries TRBV11-2 and TRBJ2-1; the D gene is possibly TRBD1 (5 bases). Per the germline V gene, CDR1 is SGHAT and CDR2 is FQNNGV. CDR3 length equals 17 residues. V was cut by 4 bases and J by 2 bases, with 18 bases left in between. CDR3 sequence (DNA): TGTGCCAGCAGCTCCCCGACAGACCCGAAAACCTACAATGAGCAGTTCTTC. As protein: CASSSPTDPKTYNEQFF.

Regarding this clone: The same CDR3 arises from other DNA sequences in this sample as well. The chain couples TRBV5-1 to TRBJ1-2, with 8 bases fitting TRBD1. Trimming cost V 4 bases and J 5 bases; bases outside gene matches: 7. The CDR3 loop spans 14 amino acids. CDR1 and CDR2 (germline): SGHRS, YFSETQ. The CDR3 DNA sequence: TGCGCCAGCAGCCTGCAGGGGGCGGAGTATGGCTACACCTTC. Amino acids: CASSLQGAEYGYTF. The full variable domain, rest sourced from reference TRBV5-1 and TRBJ1-2, is KAGVTQTPRYLIKTRGQQVTLSCSPISGHRSVSWYQQTPGQGLQFLFEYFSETQRNKGNFPGRFSGRQFSNSRSEMNVSTLELGDSALYLCASSLQGAEYGYTFGSGTRLTVV.

This rearrangement joins TRBV7-2 to TRBJ2-3, with D possibly matching TRBD2 (6 bases). The germline V and J ends were trimmed by 5 bases and 2 bases, with 11 bases remaining between them. From germline, CDR1 is SGHTA and CDR2 FQGNSA. The CDR3 has 14 amino acids. The CDR3 region has the DNA TGTGCCAGCAGCGCCGGACTATCCACAGATACGCAGTATTTT. This gives the protein CASSAGLSTDTQYF.

The gene calls are TRBV19 and TRBJ2-2; 8 positions agree with TRBD2. CDR1 is LNHDA, CDR2 SQIVND, per germline (reference sequence). This CDR3 contains 16 residues. J lost 6 bases, V lost 0 bases, and 6 bases had no gene match. The CDR3 DNA reads as TGTGCCAGTAGTATAGATTTCCTAGCGGGTGCCGGGGAGCTGTTTTTT. As protein: CASSIDFLAGAGELFF.

The chain has TRBV6-2 or TRBV6-3 and TRBJ2-7, with 7 bases matching TRBD1. Per the germline V gene, CDR1 is MNHEY and CDR2 is SVGEGT. Trimming removed 4 bases from V and 4 bases from J; junction bases left unmatched: 4. CDR3 length: 13 amino acids. CDR3 bases: TGTGCCAGCAGTTTGACAGGGATGTACGAGCAGTACTTC. This sequence encodes CASSLTGMYEQYF.

The chain uses TRBV30 and TRBJ1-6; weak D call: TRBD1 (6 bases). CDR1 GTSNPN and CDR2 SVGIG come from the germline V gene (reference sequence). The CDR3 is 15 amino acids. V was cut by 2 bases and J by 9 bases, with 17 bases left in between. CDR3 nucleotides: TGTGCCTGGAGTAGGCGCAGGCAGACAGGTTCACCCCTCCACTTT. Protein product: CAWSRRRQTGSPLHF.

This chain connects TRBV6-2 or TRBV6-3 to TRBJ2-1, with 7 bases identical to TRBD2. V trimming: 0 bases; J trimming: 7 bases; junction bases outside the gene matches: 3. The germline V gene has CDR1 MNHEY and CDR2 SVGEGT. The CDR3 sequence is 14 residues long. Here the CDR3 reads CASSYSGGYNEQFF. The CDR3 DNA reads TGTGCCAGCAGTTACTCGGGGGGGTATAATGAGCAGTTCTTC.